This is a list of T cell receptor beta chains from one sample in a study of T cell changes during pregnancy in multiple sclerosis. Clones were read by immunoSEQ multiplex PCR, and TCRdb kept only the in-frame ones, dropping some. This sample has about 59,000 clones, with around 89% found just once. This specimen consisted of peripheral blood, obtained in the first trimester of pregnancy. The receptor set was obtained from a female donor in good health, enrolled as a control in a pregnancy study. The CDR3 runs from the conserved cysteine through the conserved F or W. The D gene is left open where the match is weak. Some rows mark clone size as missing; the rest say once, few, many or name a class of expanded clone.

D | J | length | V | size | CDR3 | DNA
- | TRBJ1-2 | 15 | TRBV6-5 | - | CASSQGAGVLNGYTF | TGTGCCAGCAGTCAAGGGGCAGGCGTTCTGAATGGCTACACCTTC
- | TRBJ1-2 | 13 | TRBV5-1 | - | CASSQANNYGYTF | TGCGCCAGCAGTCAGGCCAATAACTATGGCTACACCTTC
- | TRBJ1-2 | 15 | TRBV29-1 | - | CSVGTRGESYYGYTF | TGCAGCGTTGGAACTCGGGGGGAGTCTTACTATGGCTACACCTTC
- | TRBJ1-1 | 14 | TRBV28 | - | CASSLSGSMYEAFF | TGTGCCAGCAGTTTATCGGGTTCGATGTATGAAGCTTTCTTT
- | TRBJ1-4 | 15 | TRBV4-1 | - | CASSHLGGFGEKLFF | TGCGCCAGCAGCCACCTGGGGGGGTTTGGTGAAAAACTGTTTTTT
TRBD2 | TRBJ2-1 | 14 | TRBV5-1 | - | CASRTAGSVNEQFF | TGCGCCAGCAGAACAGCGGGGTCCGTTAATGAGCAGTTCTTC
- | TRBJ2-7 | 15 | TRBV5-4 | - | CASSLGGASSYEQYF | TGTGCCAGCAGCCTTGGGGGGGCGAGCTCCTACGAGCAGTACTTC
- | TRBJ2-1 | 15 | TRBV18 | - | CASSPGTPLRDEQFF | TGTGCCAGCTCACCCGGGACACCTCTAAGGGATGAGCAGTTCTTC
TRBD2 | TRBJ2-1 | 16 | TRBV4-1 | - | CASTGGTSGRYNEQFF | TGCGCCAGCACGGGGGGGACTAGCGGTCGGTACAATGAGCAGTTCTTC
- | TRBJ1-1 | 14 | TRBV4-2 | - | CASSQDRSNTEAFF | TGTGCCAGCAGCCAAGACAGATCGAACACTGAAGCTTTCTTT
TRBD1 | TRBJ1-5 | 15 | TRBV18 | - | CASSPSQTGRQPQHF | TGTGCCAGCTCACCAAGCCAGACAGGGCGTCAGCCCCAGCATTTT
TRBD2 | TRBJ2-3 | 17 | TRBV5-4 | - | CASSLGRGGGGPDTQYF | TGTGCCAGCAGTTTGGGTCGAGGCGGGGGAGGCCCAGATACGCAGTATTTT
TRBD2 | TRBJ2-5 | 18 | TRBV5-1 | - | CASSFFPSGGGGKETQYF | TGCGCCAGCAGCTTTTTCCCTTCTGGCGGGGGGGGGAAAGAGACCCAGTACTTC
- | TRBJ2-1 | 13 | TRBV15 | - | CATSRDPYNEQFF | TGTGCCACCAGCAGAGATCCGTACAATGAGCAGTTCTTC
- | TRBJ2-7 | 14 | TRBV6-5 | - | CASSGATGTYEQYF | TGTGCCAGCAGTGGTGCGACAGGAACCTACGAGCAGTACTTC
TRBD2 | TRBJ2-3 | 16 | TRBV6-5 | - | CASSYVGRGGGDTQYF | TGTGCCAGCAGTTACGTGGGGCGGGGGGGCGGCGATACGCAGTATTTT
- | TRBJ2-1 | 14 | TRBV4-1 | - | CASRESGGYNEQFF | TGCGCCAGCAGGGAATCAGGAGGGTACAATGAGCAGTTCTTC
TRBD2 | TRBJ2-3 | 16 | TRBV7-2 | - | CASSRTGLAVGDTQYF | TGTGCCAGCAGCCGCACGGGACTAGCGGTTGGAGATACGCAGTATTTT
TRBD1 | TRBJ1-1 | 15 | TRBV7-9 | - | CASSLARGGGYEAFF | TGTGCCAGCAGCTTAGCCCGTGGAGGGGGCTACGAAGCTTTCTTT
- | TRBJ2-7 | 13 | TRBV30 | - | CAWSTREGNEQYF | TGTGCCTGGAGTACCAGGGAAGGGAACGAGCAGTACTTC
TRBD1 | TRBJ1-1 | 17 | TRBV19 | - | CASSPGTGEPANTEAFF | TGTGCCAGTAGTCCGGGGACAGGTGAGCCGGCGAACACTGAAGCTTTCTTT
- | TRBJ1-4 | 13 | TRBV13 | - | CASSKGSDEKLFF | TGTGCCAGCAGCAAAGGGAGTGATGAAAAACTGTTTTTT
TRBD1 | TRBJ2-1 | 16 | TRBV5-1 | - | CASGMIRDRGTNEQFF | TGCGCCAGCGGTATGATCCGGGACAGGGGGACTAATGAGCAGTTCTTC
- | TRBJ1-1 | 14 | TRBV2 | - | CASSESPGDSEAFF | TGTGCCAGCAGTGAATCACCAGGCGATTCCGAAGCTTTCTTT
- | TRBJ1-2 | 15 | TRBV30 | - | CAWSGGRIYNYGYTF | TGTGCCTGGAGTGGAGGGCGGATTTATAACTATGGCTACACCTTC
- | TRBJ2-7 | 13 | TRBV19 | - | CASSIVPGDGQYF | TGTGCCAGTAGTATAGTTCCAGGGGACGGGCAGTACTTC
TRBD1 | TRBJ2-2 | 16 | TRBV19 | - | CASTSPQGVNTGELFF | TGTGCCAGTACGAGTCCACAGGGGGTGAACACCGGGGAGCTGTTTTTT
- | TRBJ1-1 | 14 | TRBV5-8 | - | CASSLVHMNTEAFF | TGTGCCAGCAGCTTGGTCCACATGAACACTGAAGCTTTCTTT
- | TRBJ1-2 | 14 | TRBV19 | - | CASSQGHLNYGYTF | TGTGCCAGTAGTCAGGGACACCTTAACTATGGCTACACCTTC
TRBD1 | TRBJ2-7 | 15 | TRBV7-3 | few | CASSPNTGTGIEQYF | TGTGCCAGCAGCCCCAACACCGGGACAGGGATAGAGCAGTACTTC
TRBD1 | TRBJ1-1 | 13 | TRBV30 | - | CAWSKQGDTEAFF | TGTGCCTGGAGTAAACAGGGGGACACTGAAGCTTTCTTT
TRBD2 | TRBJ2-3 | 15 | TRBV27 | - | CASTRLAGPTDTQYF | TGTGCCAGCACCAGACTAGCGGGGCCCACAGATACGCAGTATTTT
TRBD1 | TRBJ2-7 | 14 | TRBV19 | - | CASSGQGVAYEQYF | TGTGCCAGCTCGGGACAGGGGGTGGCCTACGAGCAGTACTTC
- | TRBJ2-4 | 14 | TRBV2 | - | CASADGLAKNIQYF | TGTGCCAGCGCGGATGGACTAGCCAAAAACATTCAGTACTTC
TRBD1 | TRBJ2-3 | 16 | TRBV6-6 | - | CASSRETGVFTDTQYF | TGTGCCAGCAGTCGAGAGACAGGGGTGTTCACAGATACGCAGTATTTT
- | TRBJ1-2 | 14 | TRBV19 | few | CASSIGEGAGGYTF | TGTGCCAGTAGTATAGGAGAAGGTGCCGGGGGCTACACCTTC
- | TRBJ1-5 | 15 | TRBV6-5 | - | CASSPLMGGNQPQHF | TGTGCCAGCAGTCCCCTTATGGGCGGCAATCAGCCCCAGCATTTT
- | TRBJ1-1 | 14 | TRBV5-4 | few | CASSSDTMNTEAFF | TGTGCCAGCAGCTCAGACACAATGAACACTGAAGCTTTCTTT
- | TRBJ1-6 | 16 | TRBV28 | - | CASSFSGGASNSPLHF | TGTGCCAGCAGTTTCTCCGGGGGGGCAAGTAATTCACCCCTCCACTTT
- | TRBJ2-2 | 14 | TRBV6-5 | - | CASGRDSRTGELFF | TGTGCCAGCGGAAGGGACTCTCGGACCGGGGAGCTGTTTTTT
TRBD1 | TRBJ1-6 | 15 | TRBV2 | - | CASSVRGTGNSPLHF | TGTGCCAGCAGTGTTCGCGGGACAGGGAACTCACCCCTCCACTTT
- | TRBJ1-1 | 13 | TRBV4-2 | once | CASSPGGGTEAFF | TGTGCCAGCAGCCCCGGGGGAGGTACTGAAGCTTTCTTT
TRBD1 | TRBJ2-1 | 15 | TRBV4-3 | - | CASSQEGQAYNEQFF | TGCGCCAGCAGCCAAGAGGGACAGGCATACAATGAGCAGTTCTTC
TRBD1 | TRBJ2-5 | 14 | TRBV7-6 | - | CASSLASAGGFPNF | TGTGCCAGCAGCTTAGCCTCTGCAGGGGGCTTTCCTAACTTC
- | TRBJ2-5 | 11 | TRBV18 | - | CASSPGETQYF | TGTGCCAGCTCACCCGGAGAGACCCAGTACTTC
- | TRBJ2-7 | 14 | TRBV25-1 | once | CASSEQGTIYEQYF | TGTGCCAGCAGTGAACAGGGGACCATCTACGAGCAGTACTTC
- | TRBJ1-2 | 14 | TRBV6-1 | - | CASSHRPSGYGYTF | TGTGCCAGCAGTCACAGGCCTTCGGGCTATGGCTACACCTTC
- | TRBJ2-4 | 15 | TRBV11-3 | - | CASSPPDRAKNIQYF | TGTGCCAGCAGCCCACCCGACAGAGCCAAAAACATTCAGTACTTC
TRBD2 | TRBJ2-1 | 16 | TRBV19 | - | CASSMGLAGGQSEQFF | TGTGCCAGTAGTATGGGTCTAGCGGGGGGTCAAAGTGAGCAGTTCTTC
TRBD1 | TRBJ1-2 | 11 | TRBV30 | - | CAWRTGYGYTF | TGTGCCTGGAGGACAGGGTATGGCTACACCTTC
TRBD1 | TRBJ1-1 | 14 | TRBV5-4 | - | CASSFGDRDTEAFF | TGTGCCAGCAGCTTTGGGGACAGGGACACTGAAGCTTTCTTT
- | TRBJ2-7 | 15 | TRBV6-1 | - | CASSEGLSTEYEQYF | TGTGCCAGCAGTGAAGGCCTGTCTACTGAATACGAGCAGTACTTC
TRBD2 | TRBJ2-2 | 17 | TRBV27 | - | CASSLSSWGGNTGELFF | TGTGCCAGCAGTTTATCGTCGTGGGGGGGGAACACCGGGGAGCTGTTTTTT